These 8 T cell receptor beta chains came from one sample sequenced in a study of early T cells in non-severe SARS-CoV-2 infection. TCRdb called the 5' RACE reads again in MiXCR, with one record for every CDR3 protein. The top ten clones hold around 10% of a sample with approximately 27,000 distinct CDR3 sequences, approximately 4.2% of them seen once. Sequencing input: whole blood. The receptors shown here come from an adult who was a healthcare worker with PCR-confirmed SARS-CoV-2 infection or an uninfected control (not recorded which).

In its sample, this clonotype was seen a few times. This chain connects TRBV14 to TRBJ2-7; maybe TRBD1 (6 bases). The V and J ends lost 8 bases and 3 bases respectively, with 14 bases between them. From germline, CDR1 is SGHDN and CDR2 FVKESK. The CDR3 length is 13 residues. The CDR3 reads CASSPGHIYEQYF. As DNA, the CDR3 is TGTGCCAGCTCCCCGGGACATATCTACGAGCAGTACTTC.

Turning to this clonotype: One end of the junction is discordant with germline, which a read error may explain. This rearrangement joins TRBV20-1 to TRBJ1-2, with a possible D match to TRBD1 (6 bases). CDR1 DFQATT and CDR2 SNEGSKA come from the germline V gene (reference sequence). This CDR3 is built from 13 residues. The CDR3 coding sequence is TGCAGTGCTGGAGATTACAGGGACTATGGCTACACCTTC. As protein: CSAGDYRDYGYTF.

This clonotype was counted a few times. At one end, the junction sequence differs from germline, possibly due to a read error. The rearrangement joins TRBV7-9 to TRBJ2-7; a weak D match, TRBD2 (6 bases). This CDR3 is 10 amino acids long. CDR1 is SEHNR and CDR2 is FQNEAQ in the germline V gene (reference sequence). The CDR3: CASGTPDLDF. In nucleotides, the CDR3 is TGTGCCAGCGGGACTCCCGATTTAGATTTC.

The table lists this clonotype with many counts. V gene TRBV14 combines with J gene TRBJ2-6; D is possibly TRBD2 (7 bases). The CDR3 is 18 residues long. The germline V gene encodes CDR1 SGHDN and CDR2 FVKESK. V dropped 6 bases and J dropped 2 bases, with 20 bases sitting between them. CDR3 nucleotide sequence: TGTGCCAGCAGTCGCGGCTTCTCGGGGGGCCCTGGGGCCAACGTCCTGACTTTC. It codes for CASSRGFSGGPGANVLTF.

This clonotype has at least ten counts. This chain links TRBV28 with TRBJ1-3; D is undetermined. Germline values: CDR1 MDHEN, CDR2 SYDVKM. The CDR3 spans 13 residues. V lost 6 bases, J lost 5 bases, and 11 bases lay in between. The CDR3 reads CASSSPWRNTIYF. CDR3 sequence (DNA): TGTGCCAGCAGCTCACCCTGGAGAAACACCATATATTTT.

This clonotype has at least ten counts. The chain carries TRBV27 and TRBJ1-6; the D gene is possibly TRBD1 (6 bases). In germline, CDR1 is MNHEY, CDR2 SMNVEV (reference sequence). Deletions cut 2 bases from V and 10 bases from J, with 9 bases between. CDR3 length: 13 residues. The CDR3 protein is CASSLEGGSPLHF. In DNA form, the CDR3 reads TGTGCCAGCAGTTTAGAGGGGGGGTCACCCCTCCACTTT.

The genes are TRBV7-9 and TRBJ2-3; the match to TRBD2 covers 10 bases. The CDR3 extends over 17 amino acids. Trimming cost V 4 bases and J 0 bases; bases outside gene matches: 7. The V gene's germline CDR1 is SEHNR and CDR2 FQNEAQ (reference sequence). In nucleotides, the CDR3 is TGTGCCAGCAGCTCGGGACTAGCGAGCTATAGCACAGATACGCAGTATTTT. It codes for CASSSGLASYSTDTQYF.

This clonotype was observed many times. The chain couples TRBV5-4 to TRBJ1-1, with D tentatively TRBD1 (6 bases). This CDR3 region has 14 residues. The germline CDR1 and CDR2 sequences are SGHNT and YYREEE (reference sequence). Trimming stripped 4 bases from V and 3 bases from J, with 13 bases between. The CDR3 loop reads CASSPRDTDTEAFF. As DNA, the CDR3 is TGTGCCAGCAGCCCCCGGGACACCGACACTGAAGCTTTCTTT.